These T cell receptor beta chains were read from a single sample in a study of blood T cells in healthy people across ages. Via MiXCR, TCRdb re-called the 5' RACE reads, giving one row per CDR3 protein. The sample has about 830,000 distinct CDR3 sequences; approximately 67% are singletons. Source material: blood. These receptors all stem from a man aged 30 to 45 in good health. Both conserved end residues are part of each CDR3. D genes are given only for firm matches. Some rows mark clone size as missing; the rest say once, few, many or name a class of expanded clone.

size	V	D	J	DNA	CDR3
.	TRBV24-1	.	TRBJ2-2	TGTGCCACCAGTGATTTGCACAGGGACGCCGGGGAGCTGTTTTTT	CATSDLHRDAGELFF
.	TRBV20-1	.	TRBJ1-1	TGCAGTGCTAGAGTGCCACAGAAGAACACTGAAGCTTTCTTT	CSARVPQKNTEAFF
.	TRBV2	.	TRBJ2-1	TGTGCCAGCACTGAGGGAGCCTACAATGAGCAGTTCTTC	CASTEGAYNEQFF
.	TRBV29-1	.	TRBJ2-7	TGCAGCGTGGGGACATACTCCTCCTACGAGCAGTACTTC	CSVGTYSSYEQYF
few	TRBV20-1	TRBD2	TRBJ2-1	TGCAGTGCTCCAGGGACTATCCCCTACAATGAGCAGTTCTTC	CSAPGTIPYNEQFF
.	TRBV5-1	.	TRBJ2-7	TGCGCCAGCAGCCGGGTCTCACTGGCGTCCTCCTACGAGCAGTACTTC	CASSRVSLASSYEQYF
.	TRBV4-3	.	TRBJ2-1	TGCGCCAGCAGCCAAGGTAATAGCGGACCTTACAATGAGCAGTTCTTC	CASSQGNSGPYNEQFF
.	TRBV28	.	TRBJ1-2	TGTGCCAGCAGTTTCGGCTCCCTGTTCTATGGCTACACCTTC	CASSFGSLFYGYTF
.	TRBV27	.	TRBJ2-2	TGTGCCAGCAGTCAATCAGGTGTTAGCACCGGGGAGCTGTTTTTT	CASSQSGVSTGELFF
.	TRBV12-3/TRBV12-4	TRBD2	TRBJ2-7	TGTGCCAGCAGTTTAGCCCAGCCGGGACTAGCGGAGGACGAGCAGTACTTC	CASSLAQPGLAEDEQYF
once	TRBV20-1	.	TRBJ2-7	TGCAGTGAAAACCGGGACACCTCCTACGAGCAGTACTTC	CSENRDTSYEQYF
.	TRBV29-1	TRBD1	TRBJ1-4	TGCAGCGTTAGGGACAGGGGGCCGACTAATGAAAAACTGTTTTTT	CSVRDRGPTNEKLFF
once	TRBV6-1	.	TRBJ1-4	TGTGCCAGCAGTGCCGGCAGGGCCCCAGGGAATGAAAAACTGTTTTTT	CASSAGRAPGNEKLFF
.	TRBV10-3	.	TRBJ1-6	TGTGCCATCAGTCCTGGAGAGGGCTCACCCCTCCACTTT	CAISPGEGSPLHF
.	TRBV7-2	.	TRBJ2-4	TGTGCCAGCAGCCCGGGGCAGGCGCTAGCCAAAAACATTCAGTACTTC	CASSPGQALAKNIQYF
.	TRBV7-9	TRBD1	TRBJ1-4	TGTGCCAGCCAGGGGGGGGATGAAAAACTGTTTTTT	CASQGGDEKLFF
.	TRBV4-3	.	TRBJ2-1	TGCGCCAGCAGCCAAGATGGATATGAGCAGTTCTTC	CASSQDGYEQFF